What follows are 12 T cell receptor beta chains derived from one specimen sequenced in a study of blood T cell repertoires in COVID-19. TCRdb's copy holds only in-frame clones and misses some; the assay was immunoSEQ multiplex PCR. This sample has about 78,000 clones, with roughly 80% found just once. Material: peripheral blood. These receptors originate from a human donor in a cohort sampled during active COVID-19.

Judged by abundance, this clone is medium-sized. This chain's CDR3 is CASSYEGSGANVLTF. For the CDR3, the DNA is TGTGCCAGCAGTTACGAGGGATCTGGGGCCAACGTCCTGACTTTC. The rearrangement joins TRBV6-2 or TRBV6-3 to TRBJ2-6; D is possibly TRBD2 (5 bases). The ends were cut back, 2 bases at V and 1 base at J, with 6 bases in the middle. This CDR3 has 15 amino acids. In germline, CDR1 is MNHEY, CDR2 SVGEGT.

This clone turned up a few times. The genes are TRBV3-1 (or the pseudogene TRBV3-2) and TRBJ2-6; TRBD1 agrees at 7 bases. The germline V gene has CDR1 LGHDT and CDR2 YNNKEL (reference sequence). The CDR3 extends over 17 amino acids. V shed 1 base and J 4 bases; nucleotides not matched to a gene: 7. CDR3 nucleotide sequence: TGTGCCAGCAGCCAAGCCCTTACAGGGGCCGGGGCCAACGTCCTGACTTTC. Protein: CASSQALTGAGANVLTF.

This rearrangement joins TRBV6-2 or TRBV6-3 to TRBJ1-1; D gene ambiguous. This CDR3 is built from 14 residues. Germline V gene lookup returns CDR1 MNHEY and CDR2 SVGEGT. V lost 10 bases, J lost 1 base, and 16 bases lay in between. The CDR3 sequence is CATGPRLSNTEAFF. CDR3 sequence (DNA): TGTGCCACCGGCCCGAGGCTCTCGAACACTGAAGCTTTCTTT.

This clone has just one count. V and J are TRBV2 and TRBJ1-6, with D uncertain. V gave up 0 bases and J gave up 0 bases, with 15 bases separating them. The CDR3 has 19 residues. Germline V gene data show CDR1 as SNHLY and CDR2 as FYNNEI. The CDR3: CASSEALPHSSSYNSPLHF. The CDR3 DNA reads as TGTGCCAGCAGTGAAGCGCTTCCACACAGTAGCTCCTATAATTCACCCCTCCACTTT.

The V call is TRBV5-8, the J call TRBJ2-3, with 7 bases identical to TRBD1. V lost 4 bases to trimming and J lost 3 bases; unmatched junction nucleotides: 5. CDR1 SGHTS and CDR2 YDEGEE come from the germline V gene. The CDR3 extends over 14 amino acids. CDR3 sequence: CASSIRGITDTQYF. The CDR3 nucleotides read TGTGCCAGCAGCATCAGGGGGATTACAGATACGCAGTATTTT.

The CDR3 loop is CASSNAGPGREQYF. The CDR3 nucleotides read TGTGCCTCAAGCAATGCAGGCCCCGGGAGGGAGCAGTACTTC. This chain links TRBV19 with TRBJ2-7; 7 bases map to TRBD2. From germline, CDR1 is LNHDA and CDR2 SQIVND (reference sequence). V dropped 11 bases and J dropped 7; count of bases not matched to a gene: 17. This CDR3 has 14 amino acids.

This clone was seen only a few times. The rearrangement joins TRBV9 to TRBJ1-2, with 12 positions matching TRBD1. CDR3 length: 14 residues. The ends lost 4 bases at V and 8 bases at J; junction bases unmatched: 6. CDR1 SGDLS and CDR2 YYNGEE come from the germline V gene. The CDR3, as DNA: TGTGCCAGCAGCACGGGGACAGGGGGCCGCGGCTACACCTTC. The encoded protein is CASSTGTGGRGYTF.

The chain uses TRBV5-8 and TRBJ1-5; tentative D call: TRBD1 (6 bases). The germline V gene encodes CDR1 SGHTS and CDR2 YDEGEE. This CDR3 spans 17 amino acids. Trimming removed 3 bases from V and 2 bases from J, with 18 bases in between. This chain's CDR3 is CASSSFTGLNGNQPQHF. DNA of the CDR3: TGTGCCAGCAGCTCTTTTACAGGGTTGAATGGCAATCAGCCCCAGCATTTT.

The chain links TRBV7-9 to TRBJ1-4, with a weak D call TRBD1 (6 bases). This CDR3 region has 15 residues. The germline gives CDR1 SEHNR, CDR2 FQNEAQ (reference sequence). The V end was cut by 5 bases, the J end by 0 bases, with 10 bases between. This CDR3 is CASSAGQTTNEKLFF. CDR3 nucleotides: TGTGCCAGCAGCGCCGGACAGACAACTAATGAAAAACTGTTTTTT. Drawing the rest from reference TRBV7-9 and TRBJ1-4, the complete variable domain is DTGVSQNPRHKITKRGQNVTFRCDPISEHNRLYWYRQTLGQGPEFLTYFQNEAQLEKSRLLSDRFSAERPKGSFSTLEIQRTEQGDSAMYLCASSAGQTTNEKLFFGSGTQLSVL.

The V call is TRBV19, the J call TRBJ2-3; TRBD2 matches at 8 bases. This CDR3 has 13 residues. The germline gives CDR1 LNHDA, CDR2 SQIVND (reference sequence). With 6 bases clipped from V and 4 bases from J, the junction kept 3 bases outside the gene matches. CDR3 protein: CASSGGAPDTQYF. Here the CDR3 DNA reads TGTGCCAGTAGCGGGGGGGCCCCAGATACGCAGTATTTT.

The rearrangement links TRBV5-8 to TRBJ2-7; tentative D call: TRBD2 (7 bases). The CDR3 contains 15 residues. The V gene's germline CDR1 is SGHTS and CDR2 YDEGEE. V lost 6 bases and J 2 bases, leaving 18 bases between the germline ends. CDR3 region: CASTLGEGDPYEQYF. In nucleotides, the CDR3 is TGTGCCAGCACCCTGGGGGAGGGGGACCCCTACGAGCAGTACTTC. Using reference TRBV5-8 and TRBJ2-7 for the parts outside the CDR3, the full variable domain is EAGVTQSPTHLIKTRGQQATLRCSPISGHTSVYWYQQALGLGLQFLLWYDEGEERNRGNFPPRFSGRQFPNYSSELNVNALELEDSALYLCASTLGEGDPYEQYFGPGTRLTVT.

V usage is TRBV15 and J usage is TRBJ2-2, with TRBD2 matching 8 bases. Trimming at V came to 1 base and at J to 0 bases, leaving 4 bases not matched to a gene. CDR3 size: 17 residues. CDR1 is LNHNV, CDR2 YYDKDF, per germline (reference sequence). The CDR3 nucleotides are TGTGCCACCAGCAGAGGCGGGGGGCCGGCGAACACCGGGGAGCTGTTTTTT. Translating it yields CATSRGGGPANTGELFF. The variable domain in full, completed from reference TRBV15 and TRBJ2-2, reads DAMVIQNPRYQVTQFGKPVTLSCSQTLNHNVMYWYQQKSSQAPKLLFHYYDKDFNNEADTPDNFQSRRPNTSFCFLDIRSPGLGDTAMYLCATSRGGGPANTGELFFGEGSRLTVL.